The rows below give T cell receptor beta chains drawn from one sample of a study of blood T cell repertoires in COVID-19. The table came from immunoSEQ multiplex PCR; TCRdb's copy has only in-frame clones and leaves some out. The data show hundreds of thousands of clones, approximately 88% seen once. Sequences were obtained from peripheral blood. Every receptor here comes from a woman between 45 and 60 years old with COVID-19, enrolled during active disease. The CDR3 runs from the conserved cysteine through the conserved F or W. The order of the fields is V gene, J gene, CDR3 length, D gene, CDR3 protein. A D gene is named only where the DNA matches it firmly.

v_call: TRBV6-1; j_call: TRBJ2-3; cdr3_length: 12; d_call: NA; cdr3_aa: CASSEAGDTQYF
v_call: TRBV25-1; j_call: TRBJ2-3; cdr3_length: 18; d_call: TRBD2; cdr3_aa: CASSGKGGSGGSTDTQYF
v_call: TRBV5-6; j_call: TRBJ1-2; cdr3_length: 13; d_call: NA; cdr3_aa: CASSLRGNYGYTF
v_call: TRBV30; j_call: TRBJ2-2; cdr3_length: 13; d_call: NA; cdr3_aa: CAWGYGMAGELFF
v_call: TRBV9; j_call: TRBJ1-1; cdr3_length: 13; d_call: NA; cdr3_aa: CASGSDLNTEAFF
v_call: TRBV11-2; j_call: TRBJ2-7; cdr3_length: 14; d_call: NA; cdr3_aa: CASSFYQVPYEQYF
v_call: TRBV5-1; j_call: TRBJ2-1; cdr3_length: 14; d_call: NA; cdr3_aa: CASREGALYNEQFF
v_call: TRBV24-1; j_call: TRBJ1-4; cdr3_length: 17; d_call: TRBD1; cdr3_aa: CATSDLRQGAGNEKLFF
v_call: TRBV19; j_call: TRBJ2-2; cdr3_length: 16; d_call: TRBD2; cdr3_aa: CASSLPSGGGTGELFF
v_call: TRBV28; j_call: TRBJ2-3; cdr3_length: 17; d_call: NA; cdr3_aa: CASSPYSVGASTDTQYF
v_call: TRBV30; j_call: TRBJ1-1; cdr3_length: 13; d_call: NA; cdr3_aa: CAWSGGNRDEAFF
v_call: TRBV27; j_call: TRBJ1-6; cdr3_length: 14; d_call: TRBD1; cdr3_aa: CASSLQGALSPLHF
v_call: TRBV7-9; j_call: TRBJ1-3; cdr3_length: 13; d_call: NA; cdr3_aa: CASSLTTGNTIYF
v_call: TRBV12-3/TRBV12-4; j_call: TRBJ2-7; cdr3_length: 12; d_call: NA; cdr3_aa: CASSFRVDEQYF
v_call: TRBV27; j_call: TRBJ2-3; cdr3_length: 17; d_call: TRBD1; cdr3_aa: CASSFDAGGAGTDTQYF
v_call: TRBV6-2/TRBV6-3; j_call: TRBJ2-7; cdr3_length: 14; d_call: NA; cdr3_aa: CASSPGQTSGEQYF
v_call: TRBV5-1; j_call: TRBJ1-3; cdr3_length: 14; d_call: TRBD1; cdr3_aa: CASSFTGGINTIYF
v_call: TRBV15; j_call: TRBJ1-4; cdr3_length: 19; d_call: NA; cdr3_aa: CATSRDYMAGRFGNEKLFF
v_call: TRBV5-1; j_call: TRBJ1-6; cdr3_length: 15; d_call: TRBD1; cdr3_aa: CASSSDRGSNSPLHF
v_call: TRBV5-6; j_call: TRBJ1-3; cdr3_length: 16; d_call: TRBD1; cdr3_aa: CASSLWMTGTGNTIYF
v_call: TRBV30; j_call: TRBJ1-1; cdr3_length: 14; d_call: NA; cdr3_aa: CAWSVLQGNTEAFF
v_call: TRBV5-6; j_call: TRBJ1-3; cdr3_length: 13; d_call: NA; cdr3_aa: CASSFSSGNTIYF
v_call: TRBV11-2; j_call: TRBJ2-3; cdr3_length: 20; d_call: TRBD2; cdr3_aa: CASSLEPPTPRGSPSDTQYF
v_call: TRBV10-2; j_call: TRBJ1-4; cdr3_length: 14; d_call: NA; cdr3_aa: CASSLRQDNEKLFF
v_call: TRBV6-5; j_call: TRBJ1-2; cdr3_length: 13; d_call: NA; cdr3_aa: CASSLDVNYGYTF
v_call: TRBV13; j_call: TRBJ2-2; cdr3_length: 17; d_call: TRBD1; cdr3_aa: CASSSPGQGIISGELFF
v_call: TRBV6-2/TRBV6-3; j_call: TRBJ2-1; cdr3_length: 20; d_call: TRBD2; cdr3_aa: CASSYRGGHGLLGSYNEQFF
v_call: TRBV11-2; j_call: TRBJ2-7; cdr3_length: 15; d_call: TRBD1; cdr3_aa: CASSPGTGLLGEQYF
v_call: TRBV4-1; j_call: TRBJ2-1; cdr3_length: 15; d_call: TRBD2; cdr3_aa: CASSSQRGGTREQFF
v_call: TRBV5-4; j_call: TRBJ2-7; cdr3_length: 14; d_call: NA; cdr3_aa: CASSPTSGSGEQYF
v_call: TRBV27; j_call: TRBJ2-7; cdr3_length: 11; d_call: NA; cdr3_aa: CASRFAYEQYF
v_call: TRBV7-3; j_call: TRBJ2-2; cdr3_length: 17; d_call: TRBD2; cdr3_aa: CASSHAGGTSNTGELFF
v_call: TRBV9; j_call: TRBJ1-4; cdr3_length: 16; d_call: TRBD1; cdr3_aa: CASSSTRGTGGEKLFF
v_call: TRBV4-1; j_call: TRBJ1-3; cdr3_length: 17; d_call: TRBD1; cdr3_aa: CASSRNRDRTGGNTIYF
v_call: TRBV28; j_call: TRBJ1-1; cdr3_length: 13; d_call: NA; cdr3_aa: CASELAPNTEAFF
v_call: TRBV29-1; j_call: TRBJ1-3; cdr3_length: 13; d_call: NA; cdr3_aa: CSVGVTSGNTIYF
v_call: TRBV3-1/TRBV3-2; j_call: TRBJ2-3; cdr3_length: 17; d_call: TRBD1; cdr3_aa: CASSQDMSGTGADTQYF
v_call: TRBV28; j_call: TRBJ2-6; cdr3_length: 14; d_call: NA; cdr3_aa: CASRSSSGANVLTF
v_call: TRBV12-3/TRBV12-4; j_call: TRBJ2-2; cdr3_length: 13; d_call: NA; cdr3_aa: CASSWRDTGELFF
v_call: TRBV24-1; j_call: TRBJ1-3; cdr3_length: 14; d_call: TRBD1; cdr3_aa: CATSDTGAGNTIYF
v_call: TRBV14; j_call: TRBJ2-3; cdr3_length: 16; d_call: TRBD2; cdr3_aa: CASSRVAGGHEDTQYF
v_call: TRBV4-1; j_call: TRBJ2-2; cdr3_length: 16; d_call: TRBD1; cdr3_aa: CASSQPRTGRTGELFF
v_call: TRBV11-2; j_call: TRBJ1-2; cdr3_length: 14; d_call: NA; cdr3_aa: CASSFPGVGRGYTF
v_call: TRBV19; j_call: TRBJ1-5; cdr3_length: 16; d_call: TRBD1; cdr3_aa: CASSRETGATNQPQHF
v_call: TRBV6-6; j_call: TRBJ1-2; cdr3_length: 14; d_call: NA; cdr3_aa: CASRSGPANYGYTF
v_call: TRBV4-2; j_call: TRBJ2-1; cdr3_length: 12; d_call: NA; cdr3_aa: CASSQGGLEQFF
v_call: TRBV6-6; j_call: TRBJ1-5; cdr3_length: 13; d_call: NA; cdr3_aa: CASSPTGGQPQHF
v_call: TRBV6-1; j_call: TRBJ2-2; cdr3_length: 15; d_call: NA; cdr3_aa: CASSETGERTGELFF
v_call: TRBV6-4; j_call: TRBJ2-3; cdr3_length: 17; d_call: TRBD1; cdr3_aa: CASSTRGRTGVTDTQYF
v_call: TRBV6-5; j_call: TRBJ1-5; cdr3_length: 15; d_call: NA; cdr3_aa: CASALFLGGNQPQHF
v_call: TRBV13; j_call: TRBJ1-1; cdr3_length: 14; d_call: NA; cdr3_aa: CASSPLGGRTEAFF
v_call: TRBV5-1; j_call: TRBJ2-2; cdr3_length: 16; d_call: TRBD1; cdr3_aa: CASSPPGTGRTGELFF
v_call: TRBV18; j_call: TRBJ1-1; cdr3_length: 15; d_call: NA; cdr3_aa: CASSPSGPFLEGAFF
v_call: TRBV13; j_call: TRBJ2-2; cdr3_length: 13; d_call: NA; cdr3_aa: CASSLAGIRELFF
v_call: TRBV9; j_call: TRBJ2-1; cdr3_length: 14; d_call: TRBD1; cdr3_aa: CASSAGQGNNEQFF
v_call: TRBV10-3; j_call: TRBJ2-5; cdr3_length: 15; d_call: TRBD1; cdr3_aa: CAISESTGLQETQYF